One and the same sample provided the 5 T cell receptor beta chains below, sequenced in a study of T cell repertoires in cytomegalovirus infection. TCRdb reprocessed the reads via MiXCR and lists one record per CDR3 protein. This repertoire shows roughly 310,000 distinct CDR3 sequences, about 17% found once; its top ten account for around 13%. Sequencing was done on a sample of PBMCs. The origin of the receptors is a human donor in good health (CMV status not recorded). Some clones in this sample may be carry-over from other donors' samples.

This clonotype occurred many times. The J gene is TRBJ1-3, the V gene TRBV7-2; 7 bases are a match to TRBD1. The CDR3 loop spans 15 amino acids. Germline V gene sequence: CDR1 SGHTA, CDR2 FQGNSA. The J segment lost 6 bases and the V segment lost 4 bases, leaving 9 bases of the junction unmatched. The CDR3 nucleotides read TGTGCCAGCAGCTCTTGGGACAGACCTGCAAACACCATATATTTT. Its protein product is CASSSWDRPANTIYF. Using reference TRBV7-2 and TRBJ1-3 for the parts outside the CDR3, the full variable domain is GAGVSQSPSNKVTEKGKDVELRCDPISGHTALYWYRQSLGQGLEFLIYFQGNSAPDKSGLPSDRFSAERTGGSVSTLTIQRTQQEDSAVYLCASSSWDRPANTIYFGEGSWLTVV.

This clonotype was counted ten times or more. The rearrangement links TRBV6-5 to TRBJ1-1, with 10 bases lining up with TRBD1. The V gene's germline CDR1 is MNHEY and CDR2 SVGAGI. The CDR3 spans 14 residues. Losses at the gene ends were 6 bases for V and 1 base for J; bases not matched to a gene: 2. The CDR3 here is CASRTGGGNTEAFF. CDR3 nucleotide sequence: TGTGCCAGCAGGACAGGGGGCGGGAACACTGAAGCTTTCTTT.

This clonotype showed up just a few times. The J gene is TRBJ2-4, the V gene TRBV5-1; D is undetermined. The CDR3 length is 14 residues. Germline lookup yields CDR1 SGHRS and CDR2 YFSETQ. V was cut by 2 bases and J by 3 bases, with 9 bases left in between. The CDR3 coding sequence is TGCGCCAGCAGCTTAGGGATGGGCAAAAACATTCAGTACTTC. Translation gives CASSLGMGKNIQYF.

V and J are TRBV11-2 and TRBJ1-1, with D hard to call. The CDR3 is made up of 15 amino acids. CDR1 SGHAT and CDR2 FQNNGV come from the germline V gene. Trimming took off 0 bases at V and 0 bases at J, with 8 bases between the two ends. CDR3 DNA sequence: TGTGCCAGCAGCTTAGATCACGGGATGAACACTGAAGCTTTCTTT. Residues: CASSLDHGMNTEAFF.

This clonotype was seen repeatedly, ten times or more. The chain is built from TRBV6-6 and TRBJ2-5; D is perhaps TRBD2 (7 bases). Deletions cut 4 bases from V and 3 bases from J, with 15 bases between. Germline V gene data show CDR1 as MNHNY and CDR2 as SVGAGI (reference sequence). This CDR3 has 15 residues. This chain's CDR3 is CASSFRGAKEETQYF. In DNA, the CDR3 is TGTGCCAGCAGTTTCCGGGGGGCGAAGGAAGAGACCCAGTACTTC.